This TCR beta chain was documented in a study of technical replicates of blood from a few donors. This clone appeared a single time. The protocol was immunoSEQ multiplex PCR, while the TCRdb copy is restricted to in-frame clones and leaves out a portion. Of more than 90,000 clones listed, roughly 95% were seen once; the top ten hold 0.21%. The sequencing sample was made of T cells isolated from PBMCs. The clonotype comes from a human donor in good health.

CDR3 DNA sequence: TGTGCCAGCAGGTGGGGCAGCCACAATGAGCAGTTCTTC. This encodes CASRWGSHNEQFF. The chain uses TRBV27 and TRBJ2-1; D perhaps matches TRBD1 (5 bases). V lost 6 bases and J 5 bases, leaving 11 bases between the germline ends. The CDR3 sequence is 13 residues long. From germline, CDR1 is MNHEY and CDR2 SMNVEV (reference sequence).